Presented here are 16 T cell receptor beta chains from one specimen sequenced in a study of blood T cells in healthy people across ages. It was with a sample-barcoded 5' primer and a J-beta primer mix that a second PCR of roughly 6 to 11 cycles was run. One entry per CDR3 protein, called by TCRdb with MiXCR from the 5' RACE reads. The repertoire holds about 1.4 million distinct CDR3 sequences, with approximately 59% as singletons. The sample consisted of blood. These receptors originate from a man between 18 and 29 years old in good health.

The V gene is TRBV21-1, the J gene TRBJ2-7; the DNA was not used to check the table's D call, TRBD1. TRBV21-1 is recorded as a pseudogene. This CDR3 spans 19 amino acids. The CDR3 protein is CASSKGGTANHFSSYEQYF. CDR3 DNA sequence: TGTGCCAGCAGCAAAGGCGGGACCGCGAACCATTTCAGCTCCTACGAGCAGTACTTC.

The chain links TRBV6-1 to TRBJ1-1; no definite D call. Trimming shortened V by 5 bases and J by 0 bases, and 16 bases separated the two germline ends. Germline assignment: CDR1 MNHNS and CDR2 SASEGT. This CDR3 region has 16 residues. In DNA, the CDR3 is TGTGCCAGCAGTTCCCTCGTGCGCTTAATGAACACTGAAGCTTTCTTT. It is translated as CASSSLVRLMNTEAFF.

The gene calls are TRBV10-3 and TRBJ1-1; D unclear. CDR3 length: 12 amino acids. The V and J ends lost 5 bases and 5 bases respectively, with 9 bases between them. The germline V gene has CDR1 ENHRY and CDR2 SYGVKD. The CDR3 DNA sequence: TGTGCCATCAGTCAACGGGTGACTGAAGCTTTCTTT. Translation gives CAISQRVTEAFF.

This clonotype was detected only a few times. This chain joins TRBV24-1 and TRBJ2-5; no clear D. The CDR3 is 12 residues long. The germline V gene encodes CDR1 KGHDR and CDR2 SFDVKD. Trimming cost V 4 bases and J 1 base, with 3 bases left between them. CDR3 in amino acids: CATSDTQETQYF. CDR3 sequence (DNA): TGTGCCACCAGTGACACCCAAGAGACCCAGTACTTC.

A few counts support this clonotype. The chain recombines TRBV29-1 with TRBJ1-1; 12 bases map to TRBD1. CDR1 is SQVTM, CDR2 ANQGSEA, per germline. The CDR3 extends over 16 amino acids. Trimming removed 3 bases from V and 11 bases from J; junction bases left unmatched: 16. The CDR3 DNA follows: TGCAGCGTTGATTGTCGGGACAGGGGGCGCATAGAGCGGGCTTTCTTT. This encodes CSVDCRDRGRIERAFF.

This chain links TRBV3-1 with TRBJ2-1; tentative D call: TRBD2 (5 bases). V shed 5 bases and J shed 13 bases, with 18 bases lying between them. Germline loops: CDR1 LGHDT, CDR2 YNNKEL (reference sequence). The CDR3 totals 13 residues. Here the CDR3 DNA reads TGTGCCAGCAGCGTCCATCCTGGGGAGACCCAGTTCTTC. Encoded protein: CASSVHPGETQFF.

The gene calls are TRBV6-1 and TRBJ2-4; TRBD2 aligns across 9 bases. The tail of the sequence fits TRBJ2-7 better, so the J call may be wrong. The CDR3 consists of 14 residues. In germline, CDR1 is MNHNS, CDR2 SASEGT. This chain's CDR3 is CASSDSGGGHEQYF. Here the CDR3 DNA reads TGTGCCAGCAGTGATAGCGGGGGAGGCCACGAGCAGTACTTC.

About this clonotype itself: A read error may produce the germline difference seen at one junction end. The chain employs TRBV11-3 and TRBJ2-2; perhaps D is TRBD1 or TRBD2 (5 bases each). The CDR3 runs 16 residues. Germline V gene lookup returns CDR1 SGHNT and CDR2 YENEEA. CDR3 in amino acids: CASSPPGREGTGDLFF. For the CDR3, the DNA is TGTGCCAGCAGCCCCCCCGGCAGGGAAGGCACCGGGGATCTGTTTTTT.

J is TRBJ1-5 and V is TRBV27; perhaps TRBD1 as D (5 bases). The CDR3 spans 14 residues. The germline gives CDR1 MNHEY, CDR2 SMNVEV (reference sequence). V lost 8 bases and J lost 0, with 11 bases in between. The DNA of the CDR3 is TGTGCCAGCCGACAGTTGAATAGCAATCAGCCCCAGCATTTT. Amino acids: CASRQLNSNQPQHF.

The chain combines TRBV6-5 with TRBJ2-1; D is possibly TRBD1 or TRBD2 (6 bases each). Germline V gene sequence: CDR1 MNHEY, CDR2 SVGAGI. The V and J ends lost 6 bases and 10 bases respectively, with 16 bases between them. This CDR3 spans 13 amino acids. The CDR3 DNA sequence: TGTGCCAGCAGGAACCGGGGGCTTGTAGAGCAGTTCTTC. Residues: CASRNRGLVEQFF.

The rearrangement links TRBV6-1 to TRBJ2-7, with D unresolved. Trimming took off 2 bases at V and 0 bases at J, with 11 bases between the two ends. Per the germline V gene, CDR1 is MNHNS and CDR2 is SASEGT. The CDR3 has 15 amino acids. CDR3: CASSEQPAASYEQYF. The CDR3 DNA reads TGTGCCAGCAGTGAACAACCGGCAGCCTCCTACGAGCAGTACTTC.

In its sample, this clonotype was seen a few times. This CDR3 is CASGTPLAAQYF. The DNA of the CDR3 is TGTGCCAGCGGGACCCCACTAGCGGCGCAGTATTTT. The genes are TRBV2 and TRBJ2-3; 8 bases agree with TRBD2. The CDR3 consists of 12 residues. V was pared by 8 bases and J by 10 bases, with 8 bases of the junction left unmatched. Germline values: CDR1 SNHLY, CDR2 FYNNEI.

This clonotype appeared once. This sequence joins TRBV6-6 and TRBJ1-2, with D tentatively TRBD1 (6 bases). The CDR3 runs to 14 residues. V lost 4 bases and J 2 bases, leaving 11 bases between the germline ends. Germline-derived CDR1 and CDR2 are MNHNY and SVGAGI (reference sequence). CDR3 region: CASSSRTDNYGYTF. The CDR3 coding sequence is TGTGCCAGCAGTTCACGGACAGACAACTATGGCTACACCTTC.

The gene calls are TRBV20-1 and TRBJ2-3, with 8 bases fitting TRBD2. The CDR3 runs 13 residues. CDR1 is DFQATT and CDR2 is SNEGSKA in the germline V gene (reference sequence). With 3 bases clipped from V and 3 bases from J, the junction kept 2 bases outside the gene matches. This CDR3 is CSASGRVTDTQYF. The CDR3 nucleotides are TGCAGTGCTAGCGGGAGGGTAACAGATACGCAGTATTTT.

This clonotype is a singleton in its sample. V is TRBV5-1 and J is TRBJ2-5, with D possibly TRBD1 on 6 matching bases. The J call may be incorrect, as the DNA end agrees better with TRBJ2-7. Germline V gene sequence: CDR1 SGHRS, CDR2 YFSETQ. The CDR3 loop spans 15 amino acids. This chain's CDR3 is CASSLAMGTHYEQYF. CDR3 DNA sequence: TGCGCCAGCAGCTTGGCCATGGGGACACACTACGAGCAGTACTTC.

This sequence joins TRBV20-1 and TRBJ2-3, with TRBD2 identical over 11 bases. In germline, CDR1 is DFQATT, CDR2 SNEGSKA (reference sequence). The junction had 7 bases not matched to a gene; V was cut back by 6 bases and J by 2 bases. The length of the CDR3 is 15 residues. The CDR3 nucleotides read TGCAGTGCCGCGGGACTAGCGGAAAACACAGATACGCAGTATTTT. This encodes CSAAGLAENTDTQYF.